The 3 T cell receptor beta chains given below trace back to one sample, sequenced in a study of cytomegalovirus exposure and HLA in healthy donors (dated by TCRdb to about 2017). Preparation of the library involved the immunoSEQ multiplex PCR assay. For the multiplex PCR, a mixture combining 60 forward primers for TCR Vbeta segments and 13 reverse primers for TCR Jbeta segments was used. TCRdb obtained this table from immuneACCESS and retained in-frame rearrangements with V and J assigned. These tables miss some clones; where compared with another copy, unresolved V genes account for less than half of the shortfall, and the remainder is unexplained. The sample records 150,000 to 200,000 clones, about 80% of which are singletons. The ten biggest clones cover 0.95% to 1.4% of the sample. Sequencing input: PBMCs. The source of these receptors is a woman aged 40-49 years in good health and CMV-seronegative.

The genes are TRBV6-5 and TRBJ2-5, with 8 bases matching TRBD1. Germline CDR1 reads MNHEY; CDR2 reads SVGAGI. V was pared by 6 bases and J by 5 bases, with 8 bases of the junction left unmatched. CDR3 length: 14 amino acids. CDR3 DNA: TGTGCCAGCAGCCTACCAGGGGGCAGGGAGACCCAGTACTTC. It translates to CASSLPGGRETQYF.

This chain connects TRBV6-5 to TRBJ2-7; tentative D call: TRBD1 (5 bases). Germline V lookup: CDR1 MNHEY, CDR2 SVGAGI. The CDR3 totals 15 residues. Trimming took 6 bases from V and 4 from J, leaving 19 bases between them. CDR3 protein: CASRNLGEGAYEQYF. CDR3 DNA: TGTGCCAGCAGGAACTTAGGGGAAGGCGCTTACGAGCAGTACTTC.

This chain links TRBV11-3 with TRBJ2-1; D is unresolved. This CDR3 is 15 amino acids long. The ends were cut back, 5 bases at V and 0 bases at J, with 11 bases in the middle. Germline assignment: CDR1 SGHNT and CDR2 YENEEA. The CDR3 loop is CASSRTLSSYNEQFF. As DNA, the CDR3 is TGTGCCAGCAGCCGAACCCTTAGCTCCTACAATGAGCAGTTCTTC. Full variable domain (remainder filled in from reference TRBV11-3 and TRBJ2-1): EAGVVQSPRYKIIEKKQPVAFWCNPISGHNTLYWYLQNLGQGPELLIRYENEEAVDDSQLPKDRFSAERLKGVDSTLKIQPAELGDSAVYLCASSRTLSSYNEQFFGPGTRLTVL.